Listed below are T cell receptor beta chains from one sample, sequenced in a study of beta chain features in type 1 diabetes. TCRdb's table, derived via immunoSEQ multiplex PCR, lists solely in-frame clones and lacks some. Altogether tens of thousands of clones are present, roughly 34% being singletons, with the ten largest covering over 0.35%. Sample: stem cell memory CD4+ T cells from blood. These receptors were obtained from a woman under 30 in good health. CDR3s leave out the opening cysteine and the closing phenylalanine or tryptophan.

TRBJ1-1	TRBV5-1	ASREDRVYTTEAF
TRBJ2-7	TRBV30	AWSVSQGFYEQY
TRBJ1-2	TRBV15	ATSPGSRGFYGYT
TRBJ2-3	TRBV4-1	ASSLQGITDTSTDTQY
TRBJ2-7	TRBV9	ASSVGGGAHEQY
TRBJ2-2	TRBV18	ASSPNSAGELF
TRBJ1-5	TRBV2	ASMDRVNQPQH
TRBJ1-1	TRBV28	AGSLRSTEAF
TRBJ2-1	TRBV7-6	ASSSPLREKGEQF
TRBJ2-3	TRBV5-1	ASRDRSGLEDTQY
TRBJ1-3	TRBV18	ASSPPPSSGNTIY
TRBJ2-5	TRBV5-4	ASSLEGGLQETQY
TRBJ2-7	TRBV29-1	SVRTAWEQY
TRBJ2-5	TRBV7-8	ASSPIRGETQY
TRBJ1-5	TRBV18	ASSPRQGADQPQH
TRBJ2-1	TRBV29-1	SVLAPSGSSYNEQF
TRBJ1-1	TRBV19	ASSMDIGTEAF
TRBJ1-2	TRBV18	ASSPPGQDSGYT
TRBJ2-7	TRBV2	ASNPDTYEQY
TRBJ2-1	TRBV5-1	ASSLASYNEQF
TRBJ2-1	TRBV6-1	ASSDIPGMQF
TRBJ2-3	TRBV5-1	ASSLARGLAERDTQY
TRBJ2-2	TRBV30	AWRGTSGRRTGELF
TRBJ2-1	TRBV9	ASSVGGVGGNEQF
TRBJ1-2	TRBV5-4	ASSPDNNYGYT
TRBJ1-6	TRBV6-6	ASSPGQNNSPLH
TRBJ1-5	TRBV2	ASSLQGSSNQPQH
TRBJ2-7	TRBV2	ASSGTSGTYEQY
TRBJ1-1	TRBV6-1	ASSESRDRGTEAF
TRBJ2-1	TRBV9	ASSAQALPSYNEQF
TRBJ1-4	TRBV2	ASNRGFNEKLF
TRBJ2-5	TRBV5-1	ASSFEAGGPAQETQY
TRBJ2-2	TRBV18	ASSPSRVLNTGELF
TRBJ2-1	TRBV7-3	ASSSRAGAYNEQF
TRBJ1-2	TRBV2	ASSVDRGDGYT
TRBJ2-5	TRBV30	AWGGEETQY
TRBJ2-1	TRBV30	AWRSISGSLWDNEQF
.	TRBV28	ASGRGTYEQY
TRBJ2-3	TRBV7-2	ASSSSGTSVTDTQY
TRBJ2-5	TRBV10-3	AISEGLAGTETQY
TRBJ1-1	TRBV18	ASTTGPNTEAF
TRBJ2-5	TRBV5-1	ASSPQQGAQETQY
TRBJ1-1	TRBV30	AWSMTGAGNTEAF
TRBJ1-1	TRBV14	ASSRGRNTEAF
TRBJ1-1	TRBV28	ASSLPLTGGITEAF
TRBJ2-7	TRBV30	ACDRHEQY
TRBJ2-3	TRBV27	ASSSGGHTDTQY
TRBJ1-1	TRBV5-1	ASSPLTGGGTEAF
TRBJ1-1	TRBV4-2	ASSQMGRENTEAF
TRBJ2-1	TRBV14	ASISPGYNEQF
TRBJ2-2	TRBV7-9	ASSLGVSLAALNTGELF
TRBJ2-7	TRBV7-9	ASSLGLGGTGPYEQY
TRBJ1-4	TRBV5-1	ASSPMMGQGWEKLF
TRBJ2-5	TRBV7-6	ASSPSGLAGGETQY